The 9 T cell receptor beta chains below all came from one sample that was sequenced in a study of CD8 T cells in ankylosing spondylitis. General study points: Ankylosing spondylitis blood appeared to carry a characteristic TCR beta motif of roughly eight highly homologous variants.

For these receptors, no antigen is known. TCRdb passed the 5' RACE reads through MiXCR, listing each CDR3 protein once. The sample lists some 800,000 distinct CDR3 sequences, roughly 10% occurring once. Material for sequencing was blood, either unsorted or a sorted T cell fraction (not recorded which). Receptors originate from a male donor with ankylosing spondylitis.

This clonotype showed up just a few times. This rearrangement joins TRBV4-3 to TRBJ2-3, with D tentatively TRBD2 (5 bases). The CDR3 is 16 residues long. V shed 0 bases and J shed 1 base, with 11 bases lying between them. The germline V gene has CDR1 LGHNA and CDR2 YSLEER. CDR3 DNA sequence: TGCGCCAGCAGCCAAGAACGGGGAGTGGGCACAGATACGCAGTATTTT. Protein: CASSQERGVGTDTQYF.

In this sample, this clonotype turned up a few times. The chain combines TRBV12-3 or TRBV12-4 with TRBJ2-5, with 9 bases aligning to TRBD1. V shed 0 bases and J 4 bases; nucleotides not matched to a gene: 3. This CDR3 spans 15 amino acids. This chain's CDR3 is CASSLAHRGRETQYF. The CDR3 region has the DNA TGTGCCAGCAGTTTAGCCCACAGGGGGCGAGAGACCCAGTACTTC.

The chain recombines TRBV7-9 with TRBJ2-1; possible D gene TRBD2, 6 bases. The ends were cut back, 2 bases at V and 4 bases at J, with 18 bases in the middle. The CDR3 runs to 17 residues. CDR1 is SEHNR, CDR2 FQNEAQ, per germline (reference sequence). The CDR3 region is CASSLPKTRGPYNEQFF. As DNA, the CDR3 is TGTGCCAGCAGCTTACCCAAGACTAGGGGACCTTACAATGAGCAGTTCTTC.

This clonotype appeared a few times. The rearrangement joins TRBV20-1 to TRBJ1-4; D unresolved. V was shortened by 4 bases and J by 8 bases, with 14 bases between the two germline ends. Germline V lookup: CDR1 DFQATT, CDR2 SNEGSKA (reference sequence). This CDR3 spans 13 amino acids. The CDR3 here is CSAIRIFREKLFF. In DNA form, the CDR3 reads TGCAGTGCTATCCGAATCTTTAGAGAAAAACTGTTTTTT.

Details on this clonotype: This may come from a read error, since a much larger clone is one base off. The CDR3 end shows no conserved phenylalanine or tryptophan, and so a read error is likely. V gene TRBV20-1 combines with J gene TRBJ2-5; possibly TRBD1 or TRBD2 for D (5 bases each). CDR1 is DFQATT and CDR2 is SNEGSKA in the germline V gene (reference sequence). The germline V and J ends were trimmed by 8 bases and 7 bases, with 14 bases remaining between them. The CDR3 length is 11 residues. The CDR3 DNA reads TGCAGTACCGGGACGAGAGGGACCCAGTACTTA. Amino acid sequence: CSTGTRGTQYL.

This clonotype appeared a few times. This chain joins TRBV5-1 and TRBJ2-5; no firm D call. The V gene lost 0 bases and the J gene lost 4 bases, with 7 bases spanning the gap. Germline V gives CDR1 SGHRS, CDR2 YFSETQ. The CDR3 extends over 13 amino acids. CDR3 sequence: CASSLDWTETQYF. CDR3 bases: TGCGCCAGCAGCTTGGACTGGACAGAGACCCAGTACTTC.

The chain uses TRBV18 and TRBJ2-5; 11 bases match TRBD2. This CDR3 region has 17 residues. The junction had 12 bases not matched to a gene; V was cut back by 3 bases and J by 6 bases. CDR1 and CDR2 from the germline V gene are KGHSH and LQKENI. The CDR3: CASSPRVGTSGAKTQYF. Written as DNA, the CDR3 is TGTGCCAGCTCACCTAGAGTCGGGACTAGCGGCGCTAAGACCCAGTACTTC.

This clonotype has at least ten counts. The chain links TRBV29-1 to TRBJ2-5, with D possibly called TRBD1 or TRBD2 (5 bases each). V dropped 1 base and J dropped 9 bases, with 18 bases sitting between them. The CDR3 sequence is 14 residues long. The V gene's germline CDR1 is SQVTM and CDR2 ANQGSEA. This chain's CDR3 is CSVEARDPESAQYF. The CDR3 nucleotides read TGCAGCGTTGAAGCCCGGGACCCAGAGTCGGCCCAGTACTTC.

This rearrangement joins TRBV4-2 to TRBJ2-1; perhaps TRBD2 as D (5 bases). Trimming left V 0 bases short and J 9 bases short, with 12 bases between. This CDR3 has 14 residues. Germline V CDR1 and CDR2: LGHNA, YNFKEQ. The CDR3 DNA sequence: TGTGCCAGCAGCCAAGATGTGCTAGCTGGTGAGCAGTTCTTC. This gives the protein CASSQDVLAGEQFF.